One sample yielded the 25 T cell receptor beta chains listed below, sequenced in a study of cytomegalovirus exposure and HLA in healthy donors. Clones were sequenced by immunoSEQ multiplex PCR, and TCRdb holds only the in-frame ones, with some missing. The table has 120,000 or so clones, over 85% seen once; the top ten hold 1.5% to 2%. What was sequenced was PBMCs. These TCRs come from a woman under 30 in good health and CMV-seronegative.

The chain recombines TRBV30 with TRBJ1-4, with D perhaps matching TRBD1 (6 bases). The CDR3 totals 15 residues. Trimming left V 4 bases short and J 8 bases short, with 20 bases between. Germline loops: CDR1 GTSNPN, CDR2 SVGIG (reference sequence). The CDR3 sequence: CAWTALTGGGEKLFF. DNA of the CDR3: TGTGCCTGGACCGCCCTGACAGGTGGGGGAGAAAAACTGTTTTTT.

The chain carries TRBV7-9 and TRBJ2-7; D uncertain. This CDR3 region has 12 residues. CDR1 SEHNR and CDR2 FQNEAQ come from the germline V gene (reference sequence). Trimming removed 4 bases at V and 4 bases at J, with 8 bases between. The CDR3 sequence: CASSSSRYEQYF. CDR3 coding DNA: TGTGCCAGCAGCTCGAGCCGGTACGAGCAGTACTTC.

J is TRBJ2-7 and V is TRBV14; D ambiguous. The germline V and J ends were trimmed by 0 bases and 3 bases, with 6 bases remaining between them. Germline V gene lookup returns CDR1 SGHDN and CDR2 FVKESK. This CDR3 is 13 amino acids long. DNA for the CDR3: TGTGCCAGCAGCCAAGAATCCCTCTACGAGCAGTACTTC. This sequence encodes CASSQESLYEQYF.

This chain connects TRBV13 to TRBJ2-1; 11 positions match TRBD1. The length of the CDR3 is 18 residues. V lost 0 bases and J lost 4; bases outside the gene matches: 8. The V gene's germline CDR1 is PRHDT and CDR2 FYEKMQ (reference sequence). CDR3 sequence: CASSLGLRGQGGYNEQFF. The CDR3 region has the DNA TGTGCCAGCAGCTTAGGCCTAAGGGGACAGGGGGGATACAATGAGCAGTTCTTC.

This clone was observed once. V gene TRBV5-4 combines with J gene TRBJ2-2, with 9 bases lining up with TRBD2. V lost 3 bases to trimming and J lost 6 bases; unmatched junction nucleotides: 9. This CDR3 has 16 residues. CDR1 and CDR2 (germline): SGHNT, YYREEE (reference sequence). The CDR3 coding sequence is TGTGCCAGCAGCTATAAGACTAGCGGTTATCCCGGGGAGCTGTTTTTT. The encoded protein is CASSYKTSGYPGELFF.

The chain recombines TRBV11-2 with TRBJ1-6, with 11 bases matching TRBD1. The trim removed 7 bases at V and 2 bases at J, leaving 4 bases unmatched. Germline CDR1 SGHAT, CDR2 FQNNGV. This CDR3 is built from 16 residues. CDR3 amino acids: CASKGQGEAYNSPLHF. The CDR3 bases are TGTGCCAGCAAGGGACAGGGGGAAGCCTATAATTCACCCCTCCACTTT.

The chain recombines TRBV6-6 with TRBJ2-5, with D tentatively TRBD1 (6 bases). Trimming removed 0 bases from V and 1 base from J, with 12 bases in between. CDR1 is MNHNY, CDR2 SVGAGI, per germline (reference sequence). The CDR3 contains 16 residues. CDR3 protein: CASSYSPGTPQETQYF. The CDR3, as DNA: TGTGCCAGCAGTTACTCGCCCGGGACACCCCAAGAGACCCAGTACTTC.

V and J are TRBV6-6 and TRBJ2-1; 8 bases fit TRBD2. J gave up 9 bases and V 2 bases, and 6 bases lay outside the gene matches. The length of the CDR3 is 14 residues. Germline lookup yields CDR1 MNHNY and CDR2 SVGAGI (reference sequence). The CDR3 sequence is CASSYGTRRSEQFF. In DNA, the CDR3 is TGTGCCAGCAGTTACGGGACTAGGAGGAGTGAGCAGTTCTTC.

CDR3 in amino acids: CAWSAMTSGHYNEQFF. CDR3 nucleotides: TGTGCCTGGAGTGCTATGACTAGCGGCCACTACAATGAGCAGTTCTTC. The V and J genes are TRBV30 and TRBJ2-1; 9 nucleotides agree with TRBD2. This CDR3 has 16 residues. The J segment lost 3 bases and the V segment lost 1 base, leaving 7 bases of the junction unmatched. Germline V gene data show CDR1 as GTSNPN and CDR2 as SVGIG (reference sequence).

In DNA, the CDR3 is TGTGCCAGCAGATACGGACCAGGCGGGGACTATGGCTACACCTTC. Its protein is CASRYGPGGDYGYTF. The V call is TRBV28, the J call TRBJ1-2; D is unresolved. Trimming left V 6 bases short and J 3 bases short, with 17 bases between. Germline-derived CDR1 and CDR2 are MDHEN and SYDVKM. The CDR3 is made up of 15 amino acids.

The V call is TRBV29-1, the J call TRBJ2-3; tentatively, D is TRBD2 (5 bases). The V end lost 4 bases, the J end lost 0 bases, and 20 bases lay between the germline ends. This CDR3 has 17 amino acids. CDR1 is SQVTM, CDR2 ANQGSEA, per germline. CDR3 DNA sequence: TGCAGCGTTGTTGGCCTGCGGGCGGGCCTTAGCACAGATACGCAGTATTTT. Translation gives CSVVGLRAGLSTDTQYF.

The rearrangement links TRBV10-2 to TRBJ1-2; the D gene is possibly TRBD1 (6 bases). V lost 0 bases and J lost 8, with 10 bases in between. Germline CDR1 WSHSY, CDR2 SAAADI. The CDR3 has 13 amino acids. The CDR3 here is CASSESRTDGYTF. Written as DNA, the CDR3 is TGCGCCAGCAGTGAGTCGAGGACAGACGGCTACACCTTC.

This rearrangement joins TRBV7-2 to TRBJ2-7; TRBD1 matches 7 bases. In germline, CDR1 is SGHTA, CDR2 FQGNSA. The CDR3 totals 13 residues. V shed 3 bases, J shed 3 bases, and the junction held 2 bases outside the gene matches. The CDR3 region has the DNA TGTGCCAGCAGCTTGAACAGGGGCTACGAGCAGTACTTC. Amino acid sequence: CASSLNRGYEQYF.

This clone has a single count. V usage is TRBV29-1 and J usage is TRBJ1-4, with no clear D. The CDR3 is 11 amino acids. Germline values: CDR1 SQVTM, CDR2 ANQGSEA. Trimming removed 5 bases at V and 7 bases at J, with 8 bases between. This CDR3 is CSVWEGEKLFF. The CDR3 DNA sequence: TGCAGCGTTTGGGAGGGTGAAAAACTGTTTTTT.

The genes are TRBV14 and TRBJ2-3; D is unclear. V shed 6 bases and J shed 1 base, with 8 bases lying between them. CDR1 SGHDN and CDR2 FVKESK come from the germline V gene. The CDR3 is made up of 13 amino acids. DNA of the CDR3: TGTGCCAGCAGACATGTCCGCACAGATACGCAGTATTTT. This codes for CASRHVRTDTQYF.

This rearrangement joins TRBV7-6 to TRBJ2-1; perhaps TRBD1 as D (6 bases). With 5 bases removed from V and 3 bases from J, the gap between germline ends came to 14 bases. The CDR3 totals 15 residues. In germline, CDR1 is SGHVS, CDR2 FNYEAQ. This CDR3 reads CASSDRTDYYNEQFF. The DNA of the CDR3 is TGTGCCAGCAGCGATAGGACAGACTACTACAATGAGCAGTTCTTC.

The DNA of the CDR3 is TGCGCCAGCAGCATACAACCGGGACAGGGAGAGACCCAGTACTTC. Protein product: CASSIQPGQGETQYF. This chain uses TRBV5-1 with TRBJ2-5, with TRBD1 matching over 9 bases. Trimming removed 4 bases from V and 4 bases from J; junction bases left unmatched: 8. Germline V gene sequence: CDR1 SGHRS, CDR2 YFSETQ. The CDR3 runs 15 residues.

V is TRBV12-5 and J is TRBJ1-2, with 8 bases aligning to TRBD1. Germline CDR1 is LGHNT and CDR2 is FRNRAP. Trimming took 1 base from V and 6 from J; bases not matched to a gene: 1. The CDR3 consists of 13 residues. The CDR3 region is CASGLAGQDGYTF. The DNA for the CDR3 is TGTGCTAGTGGTTTGGCGGGACAGGATGGCTACACCTTC.

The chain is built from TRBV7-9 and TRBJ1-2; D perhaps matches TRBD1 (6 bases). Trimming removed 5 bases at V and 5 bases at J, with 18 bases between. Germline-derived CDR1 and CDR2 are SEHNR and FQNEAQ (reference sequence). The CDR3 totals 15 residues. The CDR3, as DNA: TGTGCCAGCAGCCACACAGGACAGCTGGCGTATGGCTACACCTTC. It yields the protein CASSHTGQLAYGYTF.

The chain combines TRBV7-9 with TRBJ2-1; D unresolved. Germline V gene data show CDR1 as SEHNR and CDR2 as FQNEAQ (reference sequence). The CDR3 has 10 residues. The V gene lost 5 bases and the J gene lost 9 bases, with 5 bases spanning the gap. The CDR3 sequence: CASSPTEQFF. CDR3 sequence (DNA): TGTGCCAGCAGCCCTACTGAGCAGTTCTTC. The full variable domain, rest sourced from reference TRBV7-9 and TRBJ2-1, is DTGVSQNPRHKITKRGQNVTFRCDPISEHNRLYWYRQTLGQGPEFLTYFQNEAQLEKSRLLSDRFSAERPKGSFSTLEIQRTEQGDSAMYLCASSPTEQFFGPGTRLTVL.

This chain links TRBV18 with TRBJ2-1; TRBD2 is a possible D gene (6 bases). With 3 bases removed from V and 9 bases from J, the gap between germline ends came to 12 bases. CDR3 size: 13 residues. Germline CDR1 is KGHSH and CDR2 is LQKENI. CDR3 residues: CASSPETSGEQFF. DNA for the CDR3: TGTGCCAGCTCACCGGAGACTAGTGGTGAGCAGTTCTTC.

CDR3 nucleotide sequence: TGTGCCAGCAGCTTGGAAGGGCAGGGGGCATTCGAGCAGTACTTC. This encodes CASSLEGQGAFEQYF. The chain uses TRBV5-5 and TRBJ2-7, with 8 bases fitting TRBD1. This CDR3 has 15 amino acids. J gave up 6 bases and V 0 bases, and 8 bases lay outside the gene matches. CDR1 and CDR2 (germline): SGHKS, YYEKEE (reference sequence).

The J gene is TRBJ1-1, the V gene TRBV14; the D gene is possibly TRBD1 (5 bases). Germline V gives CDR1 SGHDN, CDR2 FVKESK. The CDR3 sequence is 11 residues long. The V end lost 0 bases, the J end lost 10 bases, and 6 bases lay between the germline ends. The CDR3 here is CASSQDRVAFF. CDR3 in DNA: TGTGCCAGCAGCCAAGACAGGGTAGCTTTCTTT.

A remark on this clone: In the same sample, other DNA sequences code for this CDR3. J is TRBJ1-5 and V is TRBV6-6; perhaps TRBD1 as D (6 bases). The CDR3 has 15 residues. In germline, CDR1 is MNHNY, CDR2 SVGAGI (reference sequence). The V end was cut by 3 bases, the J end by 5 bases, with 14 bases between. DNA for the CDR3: TGTGCCAGCAGTTATTCGGGGGGCGGGGATCAGCCCCAGCATTTT. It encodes CASSYSGGGDQPQHF.

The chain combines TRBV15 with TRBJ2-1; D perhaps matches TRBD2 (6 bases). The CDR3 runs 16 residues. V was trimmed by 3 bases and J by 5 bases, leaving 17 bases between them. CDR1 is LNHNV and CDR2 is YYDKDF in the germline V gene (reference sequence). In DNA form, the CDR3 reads TGTGCCACCAGCAGGGGAAGTGGGACTCTGAACAATGAGCAGTTCTTC. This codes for CATSRGSGTLNNEQFF.